This TCR beta chain is from a study of blood T cell repertoires in COVID-19. Study background: COVID-19 samples from acute and convalescent phases originated in the United States, Italy and Spain. T cells, B-cell-depleted T cells, or PBMCs supplied cDNA or gDNA.

This clone was seen a single time. This CDR3 region has 15 residues. The germline gives CDR1 SGHVS, CDR2 FQNEAQ. V gave up 3 bases and J gave up 4 bases; unmatched junction bases: 5. How the authors handled the data: By means of reference gene primer amplification, nucleated cell counts were estimated. The protocol was immunoSEQ multiplex PCR, while the TCRdb copy is restricted to in-frame clones and leaves out a portion. That table supplies the V and J calls and clone size; D and trimming were determined from the DNA. This repertoire shows about 200,000 clones, around nine tenths found once; its top ten account for roughly 1.6%.

The chain combines TRBV7-8 with TRBJ2-1, with TRBD2 matching 8 bases. Sequencing used peripheral blood. The TCR was taken from a man between 18 and 29 years old with active or convalescent COVID-19. For the CDR3, the DNA is TGTGCCAGCAGCTTGTTAGCGGGACTTTACAATGAGCAGTTCTTC. The encoded protein is CASSLLAGLYNEQFF.